What follows are 22 T cell receptor beta chains derived from one specimen sequenced in a study of Ad26.COV2.S vaccination and SARS-CoV-2 variants. Described treatment: around 19 received Ad26.COV2.S at low or high dose, single or two shots; several received placebo; per-sample allocation not given. Sampling was performed 63 days after the first vaccine or placebo injection. Sequenced by immunoSEQ multiplex PCR; TCRdb stores in-frame clones only, minus some. The table records approximately 400,000 clones, approximately 81% of them present only once. This material consisted of peripheral blood, taken in a trial of Ad26.COV2.S vaccine versus placebo. The receptor source for this set is a person between 18 and 65 years old who received the Ad26.COV2.S COVID-19 vaccine or a placebo.

This clone was counted once. The chain recombines TRBV29-1 with TRBJ2-2; D gene unclear. The CDR3 spans 13 residues. Trimming left V 4 bases short and J 8 bases short, with 14 bases between. Germline-derived CDR1 and CDR2 are SQVTM and ANQGSEA. CDR3 in amino acids: CSVGSGPSGELFF. DNA for the CDR3: TGCAGCGTTGGAAGTGGGCCAAGTGGGGAGCTGTTTTTT.

V usage is TRBV9 and J usage is TRBJ2-1; maybe TRBD2 (6 bases). The CDR3 totals 15 residues. From germline, CDR1 is SGDLS and CDR2 YYNGEE. The V gene lost 0 bases and the J gene lost 4 bases, with 11 bases spanning the gap. The CDR3 here is CASSVVDYGYNEQFF. The CDR3 coding sequence is TGTGCCAGCAGCGTAGTGGACTATGGGTACAATGAGCAGTTCTTC.

The chain combines TRBV6-5 with TRBJ2-7, with D tentatively TRBD1 or TRBD2 (5 bases each). Germline values: CDR1 MNHEY, CDR2 SVGAGI. The CDR3 runs 13 residues. The germline V and J ends were trimmed by 8 bases and 1 base, with 12 bases remaining between them. The CDR3 DNA follows: TGTGCCAGCTTTCGGGACGCGTCCTACGAGCAGTACTTC. Its protein product is CASFRDASYEQYF.

The chain carries TRBV5-1 and TRBJ2-2; possibly TRBD1 for D (5 bases). Trimming shortened V by 9 bases and J by 7 bases, and 28 bases separated the two germline ends. Per germline, CDR1 SGHRS and CDR2 YFSETQ. CDR3 length: 17 residues. The CDR3, as DNA: TGCGCCACCAAGGCAGTGGGCGACAGCTCGATGGGCGGGGAGCTGTTTTTT. Translated, it gives CATKAVGDSSMGGELFF.

The CDR3 is CASSFLAAYNEQFF. The CDR3 DNA sequence: TGTGCCAGCAGCTTCCTAGCGGCCTACAATGAGCAGTTCTTC. The gene calls are TRBV7-2 and TRBJ2-1, with TRBD2 identical over 7 bases. Germline trimming cut 3 bases from V and 2 bases from J; bases unmatched to any gene: 1. Germline V gives CDR1 SGHTA, CDR2 FQGNSA. The CDR3 is 14 residues long. The whole variable domain, filled in from reference TRBV7-2 and TRBJ2-1, reads GAGVSQSPSNKVTEKGKDVELRCDPISGHTALYWYRQSLGQGLEFLIYFQGNSAPDKSGLPSDRFSAERTGGSVSTLTIQRTQQEDSAVYLCASSFLAAYNEQFFGPGTRLTVL.

The chain is built from TRBV4-2 and TRBJ2-7, with 11 nucleotides matching TRBD1. CDR3 length: 14 residues. With V trimmed by 4 bases and J by 7 bases, 6 bases remained unmatched. Germline loops: CDR1 LGHNA, CDR2 YNFKEQ. The CDR3 DNA reads TGTGCCAGCAGCCTCGGACAGGGGGCTAGAGAGCAGTACTTC. Its protein product is CASSLGQGAREQYF.

The chain uses TRBV7-2 and TRBJ2-2, with D tentatively TRBD1 (6 bases). V was shortened by 5 bases and J by 0 bases, with 10 bases between the two germline ends. CDR3 size: 15 residues. CDR1 and CDR2 (germline): SGHTA, FQGNSA. DNA of the CDR3: TGTGCCAGCAGCACCGACAGGACGAACACCGGGGAGCTGTTTTTT. Amino acid sequence: CASSTDRTNTGELFF.

The chain combines TRBV7-2 with TRBJ1-2; D unresolved. The V end lost 0 bases, the J end lost 1 base, and 15 bases lay between the germline ends. The CDR3 spans 17 residues. Per the germline V gene, CDR1 is SGHTA and CDR2 is FQGNSA. The CDR3 bases are TGTGCCAGCAGCTTAGCTGGGTTGGAACAGATTAACTATGGCTACACCTTC. Residues: CASSLAGLEQINYGYTF.

The rearrangement uses TRBV14 and TRBJ1-3, with 7 bases lining up with TRBD1. CDR3 length: 16 amino acids. The V gene's germline CDR1 is SGHDN and CDR2 FVKESK. V shed 3 bases, J shed 2 bases, and the junction held 7 bases outside the gene matches. CDR3 amino acids: CASSQPKGTAGNTIYF. The CDR3 DNA reads as TGTGCCAGCAGCCAGCCTAAGGGGACAGCTGGAAACACCATATATTTT.

This CDR3 reads CASRSRPGQISSGANVLTF. In DNA, the CDR3 is TGTGCCAGCAGAAGCAGGCCGGGACAGATAAGCTCTGGGGCCAACGTCCTGACTTTC. The V call is TRBV7-2, the J call TRBJ2-6; 7 positions match TRBD1. The CDR3 has 19 amino acids. Unmatched junction bases numbered 14, after V lost 6 bases and J lost 0 bases. Germline V lookup: CDR1 SGHTA, CDR2 FQGNSA.

The rearrangement joins TRBV7-6 to TRBJ1-1, with 8 bases identical to TRBD1. The CDR3 loop spans 13 amino acids. Losses at the gene ends were 7 bases for V and 6 bases for J; bases not matched to a gene: 7. Per the germline V gene, CDR1 is SGHVS and CDR2 is FNYEAQ. In DNA form, the CDR3 reads TGTGCCAGCACCCCATGGGACAGGCCTGAAGCTTTCTTT. It translates to CASTPWDRPEAFF.

This clone has only a few counts. The CDR3 DNA is TGTGCCAGCAGCCCTAAATTTCGACAGGCCCAAGATACGCAGTATTTT. This translates into CASSPKFRQAQDTQYF. V is TRBV7-6 and J is TRBJ2-3; a possible D gene is TRBD1 (6 bases). From germline, CDR1 is SGHVS and CDR2 FNYEAQ. V gave up 5 bases and J gave up 5 bases, with 20 bases separating them. The CDR3 has 16 residues.

Regarding this clone: In the same sample, other DNA sequences code for this CDR3. The chain employs TRBV7-2 and TRBJ2-4; D gene uncertain. Germline V CDR1 and CDR2: SGHTA, FQGNSA. V lost 5 bases to trimming and J lost 0 bases, with 8 bases between them. CDR3 length equals 14 residues. The CDR3 sequence: CASSPTLAKNIQYF. In DNA form, the CDR3 reads TGTGCCAGCAGCCCCACTCTAGCCAAAAACATTCAGTACTTC. Looking up the rest from reference TRBV7-2 and TRBJ2-4 gives the full variable domain: GAGVSQSPSNKVTEKGKDVELRCDPISGHTALYWYRQSLGQGLEFLIYFQGNSAPDKSGLPSDRFSAERTGGSVSTLTIQRTQQEDSAVYLCASSPTLAKNIQYFGAGTRLSVL.

This sequence joins TRBV6-5 and TRBJ2-5; D may correspond to TRBD1 or TRBD2 (6 bases each). The V gene's germline CDR1 is MNHEY and CDR2 SVGAGI. The CDR3 runs to 14 residues. Trimming left V 2 bases short and J 5 bases short, with 12 bases between. CDR3 amino acids: CASSYLDSGETQYF. CDR3 DNA sequence: TGTGCCAGCAGTTACCTGGACAGCGGGGAGACCCAGTACTTC.

The rearrangement joins TRBV2 to TRBJ1-4; weak D call: TRBD1 (6 bases). The CDR3 totals 18 residues. Germline V gives CDR1 SNHLY, CDR2 FYNNEI. The V end lost 1 base, the J end lost 1 base, and 16 bases lay between the germline ends. This CDR3 is CASSEGGRGHLTNEKLFF. The CDR3 DNA reads TGTGCCAGCAGTGAAGGGGGCAGGGGACACTTAACTAATGAAAAACTGTTTTTT.

V and J are TRBV25-1 and TRBJ1-2; TRBD1 matches 7 bases. Trimming at V came to 6 bases and at J to 4 bases, leaving 5 bases not matched to a gene. This CDR3 contains 13 residues. Per the germline V gene, CDR1 is MGHDK and CDR2 is SYGVNS. The DNA for the CDR3 is TGTGCCAGCAGCCCGGGACAGCTCTATGGCTACACCTTC. Its protein is CASSPGQLYGYTF.

CDR3 DNA: TGTGCCAGCATCCCGCCCGGGTGGCGGACCCAGTACTTC. Translating gives CASIPPGWRTQYF. V is TRBV5-8 and J is TRBJ2-5; D gene unclear. The germline V gene encodes CDR1 SGHTS and CDR2 YDEGEE. The CDR3 has 13 residues. The V end lost 6 bases, the J end lost 7 bases, and 16 bases lay between the germline ends.

This clone occurred once. The chain uses TRBV29-1 and TRBJ1-2, with a tentative D call TRBD1 (5 bases). V dropped 4 bases and J dropped 0 bases, with 18 bases sitting between them. Germline V lookup: CDR1 SQVTM, CDR2 ANQGSEA. The CDR3 extends over 16 amino acids. CDR3 nucleotides: TGCAGCGTTGGAGGAAAGGGACGAGGTTCTAACTATGGCTACACCTTC. This gives the protein CSVGGKGRGSNYGYTF.

The rearrangement links TRBV11-3 to TRBJ2-2; D perhaps matches TRBD1 (5 bases). Germline-derived CDR1 and CDR2 are SGHNT and YENEEA. CDR3 size: 12 residues. The ends were cut back, 5 bases at V and 6 bases at J, with 7 bases in the middle. In nucleotides, the CDR3 is TGTGCCAGCAGCCCAGGGCCCGGGGAGCTGTTTTTT. Translation: CASSPGPGELFF.

This rearrangement joins TRBV5-5 to TRBJ2-3; the match to TRBD1 covers 10 bases. J was trimmed by 4 bases and V by 4 bases; bases with no gene match: 6. CDR1 SGHKS and CDR2 YYEKEE come from the germline V gene (reference sequence). The CDR3 sequence is 15 residues long. This CDR3 is CASSGRTGGADTQYF. CDR3 DNA sequence: TGTGCCAGCAGCGGGCGGACAGGGGGGGCAGATACGCAGTATTTT.

The V call is TRBV3-1 (or the pseudogene TRBV3-2), the J call TRBJ2-1; weak D call: TRBD2 (7 bases). The CDR3 sequence is 14 residues long. From germline, CDR1 is LGHDT and CDR2 YNNKEL (reference sequence). Trimming pared 3 bases from V and 9 bases from J, leaving 15 bases between. Here the CDR3 reads CASSHGGLVGEQFF. CDR3 DNA: TGTGCCAGCAGCCACGGGGGGCTTGTGGGTGAGCAGTTCTTC.

The chain employs TRBV6-2 or TRBV6-3 and TRBJ2-5; TRBD2 might be the D (6 bases). Germline loops: CDR1 MNHEY, CDR2 SVGEGT. The CDR3 consists of 16 residues. The V end was cut by 2 bases, the J end by 4 bases, with 17 bases between. DNA of the CDR3: TGTGCCAGCAGTTACCCGACAGCGGGCATGGGAGAGACCCAGTACTTC. Its protein product is CASSYPTAGMGETQYF.